One and the same sample provided the 21 T cell receptor beta chains below, sequenced in a study of blood T cells in healthy people across ages. A second PCR, run for about 7 to 11 cycles, used a sample-barcoded 5' primer plus a J-beta primer mix. MiXCR, applied by TCRdb to the 5' RACE reads, yields one record per CDR3 protein. The sample consists of 650,000 to 950,000 distinct CDR3 sequences, roughly 44% of them appearing once. Sequenced input: blood. These receptors were taken from a man aged 55 to 69 in good health.

In its sample, this clonotype was seen a few times. The rearrangement joins TRBV12-3 or TRBV12-4 to TRBJ2-3, with a possible D match to TRBD2 (5 bases). V was shortened by 6 bases and J by 6 bases, with 13 bases between the two germline ends. This CDR3 spans 13 amino acids. CDR3 DNA: TGTGCCAGCAGCCACGGACTCCTCGATACGCAGTATTTT. Amino acids: CASSHGLLDTQYF.

The chain carries TRBV7-2 and TRBJ2-3, with 7 bases aligning to TRBD2. CDR3 size: 16 residues. The germline CDR1 and CDR2 sequences are SGHTA and FQGNSA. Trimming cost V 4 bases and J 0 bases; bases outside gene matches: 7. The CDR3 is CASSSSGVTSTDTQYF. The CDR3 DNA is TGTGCCAGCAGCTCCAGCGGGGTGACTAGCACAGATACGCAGTATTTT.

This clonotype was seen many times. The chain links TRBV6-6 to TRBJ2-7; TRBD1 matches at 7 bases. This CDR3 is built from 14 residues. Trimming at V came to 2 bases and at J to 2 bases, leaving 3 bases not matched to a gene. Germline CDR1 is MNHNY and CDR2 is SVGAGI (reference sequence). The CDR3 protein is CASSYETGTYEQYF. The CDR3 DNA follows: TGTGCCAGCAGTTACGAGACAGGGACCTACGAGCAGTACTTC.

V and J are TRBV30 and TRBJ2-6; D is unclear. V was pared by 1 base and J by 0 bases, with 10 bases between. The CDR3 totals 16 residues. Germline-derived CDR1 and CDR2 are GTSNPN and SVGIG (reference sequence). CDR3 sequence reads: CAWSAPTISGANVLTF. CDR3 sequence (DNA): TGTGCCTGGAGTGCCCCTACAATCTCTGGGGCCAACGTCCTGACTTTC.

The rearrangement joins TRBV30 to TRBJ2-7; 9 nucleotides match TRBD1. The CDR3 extends over 14 amino acids. V gave up 2 bases and J gave up 1 base; unmatched junction bases: 3. The germline CDR1 and CDR2 sequences are GTSNPN and SVGIG (reference sequence). CDR3 bases: TGTGCCTGGAGTCTGGGACAGGGTTCCTACGAGCAGTACTTC. Its translation is CAWSLGQGSYEQYF.

This clonotype was observed many times. This chain joins TRBV20-1 and TRBJ2-7; 8 bases are shared with TRBD2. From germline, CDR1 is DFQATT and CDR2 SNEGSKA (reference sequence). CDR3 length equals 17 residues. Germline trimming cut 0 bases from V and 0 bases from J; bases unmatched to any gene: 10. The CDR3 protein is CSARDDRLGGASYEQYF. CDR3 nucleotide sequence: TGCAGTGCTAGAGATGACCGCCTCGGGGGGGCCTCCTACGAGCAGTACTTC.

The genes are TRBV29-1 and TRBJ2-1, with D hard to call. The CDR3 has 12 amino acids. V was cut by 3 bases and J by 9 bases, with 12 bases left in between. CDR1 is SQVTM and CDR2 is ANQGSEA in the germline V gene. The CDR3 here is CSVDRSLGEQFF. CDR3 in DNA: TGCAGCGTTGATAGGTCTCTTGGTGAGCAGTTCTTC.

The chain combines TRBV7-8 with TRBJ1-4; 7 nucleotides agree with TRBD1. This CDR3 region has 15 residues. Germline V gene data show CDR1 as SGHVS and CDR2 as FQNEAQ. Trimming removed 5 bases from V and 3 bases from J; junction bases left unmatched: 6. The CDR3 region has the DNA TGTGCCAGCAGCCACAACAGGGGCGCTAATGAAAAACTGTTTTTT. Its protein product is CASSHNRGANEKLFF.

This rearrangement joins TRBV30 to TRBJ2-5, with 7 nucleotides matching TRBD1. TRBJ2-7 explains the end of the DNA better; the J call may be wrong. Germline-derived CDR1 and CDR2 are GTSNPN and SVGIG (reference sequence). The CDR3 has 14 residues. The CDR3 is CAWSGGQNPYEQYF. In nucleotides, the CDR3 is TGTGCCTGGAGTGGGGGACAGAACCCCTACGAGCAGTACTTC.

This chain joins TRBV6-2 or TRBV6-3 and TRBJ2-5; D possibly matches TRBD1 or TRBD2 (7 bases each). Germline-derived CDR1 and CDR2 are MNHEY and SVGEGT. V lost 7 bases and J 13 bases, leaving 25 bases between the germline ends. The CDR3 totals 14 residues. CDR3 protein: CASTSTPGGVSRYF. In DNA form, the CDR3 reads TGTGCCAGCACCAGCACACCAGGGGGGGTAAGTCGGTACTTC.

This clonotype was seen a handful of times. The chain links TRBV6-5 to TRBJ2-7; D is ambiguous. Germline CDR1 is MNHEY and CDR2 is SVGAGI. This CDR3 region has 15 residues. Deletions cut 0 bases from V and 0 bases from J, with 9 bases between. Written as DNA, the CDR3 is TGTGCCAGCAGTTACTCGTCAGTAAGCTCCTACGAGCAGTACTTC. This codes for CASSYSSVSSYEQYF.

The V gene is TRBV4-1, the J gene TRBJ1-1; D is unresolved. Germline V gene data show CDR1 as MGHRA and CDR2 as YSYEKL. V was shortened by 4 bases and J by 4 bases, with 13 bases between the two germline ends. The CDR3 has 14 residues. CDR3 amino acids: CASSLGQLGTEAFF. The DNA for the CDR3 is TGCGCCAGCAGCCTTGGGCAGCTGGGCACTGAAGCTTTCTTT.

This sequence joins TRBV6-2 or TRBV6-3 and TRBJ2-1, with D unresolved. There are 15 residues in the CDR3. The V and J ends lost 0 bases and 10 bases respectively, with 16 bases between them. The germline CDR1 and CDR2 sequences are MNHEY and SVGEGT. CDR3 residues: CASSYSARASYEQFF. In nucleotides, the CDR3 is TGTGCCAGCAGTTACTCGGCCAGAGCCTCCTACGAGCAGTTCTTC.

The table lists this clonotype with a count of one. The chain carries TRBV5-6 and TRBJ2-3; TRBD1 might be the D (6 bases). CDR1 and CDR2 (germline): SGHDT, YYEEEE. The CDR3 consists of 16 residues. Trimming left V 7 bases short and J 0 bases short, with 18 bases between. The CDR3 nucleotides are TGTGCCAGCTTAGACAGGCCAACTACTAGCACAGATACGCAGTATTTT. It translates to CASLDRPTTSTDTQYF.

On this clonotype itself: Since a much larger clone is just one base distant, this may be a read error. This sequence joins TRBV30 and TRBJ2-7, with a tentative D call TRBD2 (7 bases). The V end was cut by 5 bases, the J end by 7 bases, with 15 bases between. The CDR3 runs 12 residues. The germline V gene encodes CDR1 GTSNPN and CDR2 SVGIG (reference sequence). The CDR3 region is CAWDQGGDEQYF. The CDR3 bases are TGTGCCTGGGACCAAGGGGGGGATGAGCAGTACTTC.

The genes are TRBV28 and TRBJ1-1; the match to TRBD1 covers 8 bases. V gave up 8 bases and J gave up 6 bases; unmatched junction bases: 32. Germline V CDR1 and CDR2: MDHEN, SYDVKM. This CDR3 is 21 amino acids long. CDR3 loop: CASPPPVGRQGASMGSAEAFF. DNA for the CDR3: TGTGCCAGCCCCCCCCCCGTAGGTCGGCAGGGGGCGAGTATGGGTTCCGCTGAAGCTTTCTTT.

The chain couples TRBV7-2 to TRBJ2-3; tentative D call: TRBD1 (7 bases). This CDR3 region has 15 residues. V lost 5 bases, J lost 2 bases, and 14 bases lay in between. The germline V gene has CDR1 SGHTA and CDR2 FQGNSA. The CDR3 loop is CASSPRRGHTDTQYF. As DNA, the CDR3 is TGTGCCAGCAGCCCCCGGAGGGGGCACACAGATACGCAGTATTTT.

The rearrangement uses TRBV7-9 and TRBJ1-2, with 8 bases matching TRBD1. The CDR3 length is 16 residues. The V gene end was trimmed by 5 bases and the J gene end by 1 base; junction bases not matched to a gene: 9. The germline V gene encodes CDR1 SEHNR and CDR2 FQNEAQ (reference sequence). The CDR3 DNA is TGTGCCAGCAGCCCTGACAGGGGCCTCGATAACTATGGCTACACCTTC. Its translation: CASSPDRGLDNYGYTF.

This chain connects TRBV12-3 or TRBV12-4 to TRBJ2-5, with TRBD1 matching 9 bases. The length of the CDR3 is 15 residues. Trimming at V came to 4 bases and at J to 6 bases, leaving 9 bases not matched to a gene. This CDR3 reads CASSSAGTGIKTQYF. The CDR3 bases are TGTGCCAGCAGTTCTGCCGGGACAGGGATAAAGACCCAGTACTTC.

J is TRBJ2-3 and V is TRBV9; tentatively, D is TRBD2 (6 bases). The germline CDR1 and CDR2 sequences are SGDLS and YYNGEE. V was cut by 4 bases and J by 10 bases, with 16 bases left in between. CDR3 length: 13 amino acids. Written as DNA, the CDR3 is TGTGCCAGCAGCCCGACTAGTAAAAGTCCGCAGTATTTT. Translation gives CASSPTSKSPQYF.

This chain joins TRBV12-3 or TRBV12-4 and TRBJ1-1, with 7 positions matching TRBD1. The CDR3 is 12 residues long. Unmatched junction bases numbered 4, after V lost 2 bases and J lost 10 bases. CDR3 coding DNA: TGTGCCAGCAGTTTACCAGGGGGTGCAGCTTTCTTT. Residues: CASSLPGGAAFF.